This TCR beta chain emerged from a study of blood T cell repertoires in COVID-19. Germline CDR1 and CDR2: MDHEN and SYDVKM. Trimming at V came to 6 bases and at J to 4 bases, leaving 4 bases not matched to a gene. The CDR3 consists of 16 residues. This table comes from immunoSEQ multiplex PCR, and its TCRdb copy is limited to in-frame clones, with some not included. The data hold about 310,000 clones, with 85% to 90% observed a single time. The sequencing sample was made of peripheral blood. This TCR came from a man aged 70-80 years with acute or convalescent COVID-19. The chain joins TRBV28 to TRBJ2-1; 15 bases map to TRBD2. CDR3 region: CASSLGTSGGYNEQFF. In DNA, the CDR3 is TGTGCCAGCAGCCTCGGGACTAGCGGGGGGTACAATGAGCAGTTCTTC.